This TCR beta chain derives from a study of T-cell memory formation after mild COVID-19. TCRdb ran MiXCR on the 5' RACE reads and lists one entry per CDR3 protein. The data show a few hundred thousand distinct CDR3 sequences, with over 15% seen just once and under 25% held by the top ten. This clonotype occurred a few times. There are 16 residues in the CDR3. Per the germline V gene, CDR1 is MNHEY and CDR2 is SVGAGI. The trim removed 5 bases at V and 0 bases at J, leaving 5 bases unmatched. The gene calls are TRBV6-5 and TRBJ2-5; TRBD2 aligns across 11 bases. The specimen was PBMCs or a T cell subset sorted from them (not recorded which). This TCR came from a young man who had mild COVID-19 (a few samples of this study predate the infection). Cell type and time point are not known. The CDR3 loop is CASSRGTSGYQETQYF. The CDR3 DNA reads TGTGCCAGCAGTCGAGGGACTAGCGGTTACCAAGAGACCCAGTACTTC.